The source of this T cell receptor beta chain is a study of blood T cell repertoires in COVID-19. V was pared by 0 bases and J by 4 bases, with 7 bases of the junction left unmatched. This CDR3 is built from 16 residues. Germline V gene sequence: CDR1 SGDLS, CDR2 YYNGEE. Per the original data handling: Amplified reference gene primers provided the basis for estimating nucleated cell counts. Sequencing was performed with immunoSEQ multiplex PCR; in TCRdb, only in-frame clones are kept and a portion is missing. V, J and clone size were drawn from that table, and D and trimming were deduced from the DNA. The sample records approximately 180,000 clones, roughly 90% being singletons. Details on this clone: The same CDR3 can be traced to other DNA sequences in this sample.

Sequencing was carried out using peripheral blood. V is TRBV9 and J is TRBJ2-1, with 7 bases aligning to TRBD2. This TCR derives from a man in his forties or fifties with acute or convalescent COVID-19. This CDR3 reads CASSVVPSGGYNEQFF. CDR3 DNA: TGTGCCAGCAGCGTAGTGCCTAGCGGAGGGTACAATGAGCAGTTCTTC.